One and the same sample provided the 23 T cell receptor beta chains below, sequenced in a study of control samples from healthy donors and cancer patients. Profiling relied on immunoSEQ multiplex PCR, and the TCRdb table lists in-frame clones only, not all of them. Among under 200,000 clones listed, more than 85% were seen once. Sequencing was done on a sample of blood. These receptors came from a young woman in good health.

The V and J genes are TRBV27 and TRBJ2-1; perhaps TRBD1 as D (6 bases). V lost 1 base, J lost 5 bases, and 12 bases lay in between. Germline CDR1 reads MNHEY; CDR2 reads SMNVEV (reference sequence). The CDR3 is 15 amino acids. This chain's CDR3 is CASSLLKAGDNEQFF. The CDR3 coding sequence is TGTGCCAGCAGTTTATTAAAGGCAGGGGACAATGAGCAGTTCTTC.

This chain joins TRBV19 and TRBJ2-7; D tentatively reads TRBD1 or TRBD2 (5 bases each). The germline V gene encodes CDR1 LNHDA and CDR2 SQIVND (reference sequence). There are 15 residues in the CDR3. V was shortened by 6 bases and J by 4 bases, with 19 bases between the two germline ends. The CDR3 sequence: CASRLTGTDIYEQYF. Here the CDR3 DNA reads TGTGCCAGTAGACTAACCGGGACGGACATTTACGAGCAGTACTTC.

The chain recombines TRBV6-4 with TRBJ2-3; tentatively, D is TRBD1 (6 bases). CDR1 is MRHNA and CDR2 is SNTAGT in the germline V gene. V lost 3 bases, J lost 1 base, and 11 bases lay in between. The CDR3 has 15 residues. CDR3 region: CASSEKQGGTDTQYF. The CDR3 bases are TGTGCCAGCAGTGAGAAACAGGGTGGCACAGATACGCAGTATTTT.

The V gene is TRBV4-1, the J gene TRBJ1-6, with D maybe TRBD1 (5 bases). Germline-derived CDR1 and CDR2 are MGHRA and YSYEKL. The CDR3 consists of 18 residues. Trimming took 3 bases from V and 0 from J, leaving 15 bases between them. The CDR3 nucleotides are TGCGCCAGCAGCCATGGGGAACAGGAGAGCTCCTATAATTCACCCCTCCACTTT. Translated, it gives CASSHGEQESSYNSPLHF.

This clone is a singleton in its sample. The V call is TRBV7-2, the J call TRBJ2-7; TRBD2 agrees at 7 bases. The CDR3 extends over 17 amino acids. V dropped 5 bases and J dropped 4; count of bases not matched to a gene: 17. Germline-derived CDR1 and CDR2 are SGHTA and FQGNSA. CDR3 sequence: CASSLLIGGSGEYEQYF. CDR3 nucleotides: TGTGCCAGCAGCCTTCTTATCGGGGGGAGCGGGGAGTACGAGCAGTACTTC.

This chain joins TRBV25-1 and TRBJ2-1; 9 nucleotides agree with TRBD2. V dropped 2 bases and J dropped 2; count of bases not matched to a gene: 4. This CDR3 is 16 amino acids long. Germline lookup yields CDR1 MGHDK and CDR2 SYGVNS. The CDR3 is CASSEGASGTYNEQFF. The CDR3 nucleotides are TGTGCCAGCAGTGAAGGAGCTAGCGGGACCTACAATGAGCAGTTCTTC. Full variable domain (outside the CDR3, taken from reference TRBV25-1 and TRBJ2-1): EADIYQTPRYLVIGTGKKITLECSQTMGHDKMYWYQQDPGMELHLIHYSYGVNSTEKGDLSSESTVSRIRTEHFPLTLESARPSHTSQYLCASSEGASGTYNEQFFGPGTRLTVL.

The chain carries TRBV18 and TRBJ2-2, with D perhaps given as TRBD1 or TRBD2 (5 bases each). This CDR3 is 15 amino acids long. Per the germline V gene, CDR1 is KGHSH and CDR2 is LQKENI. V lost 5 bases to trimming and J lost 0 bases, with 10 bases between them. The CDR3 here is CASSSGAANTGELFF. In nucleotides, the CDR3 is TGTGCCAGCTCATCCGGGGCGGCGAACACCGGGGAGCTGTTTTTT.

This chain connects TRBV18 to TRBJ1-1; maybe TRBD1 (6 bases). V was trimmed by 0 bases and J by 1 base, leaving 15 bases between them. Looked up from germline, CDR1 is KGHSH and CDR2 is LQKENI. The CDR3 sequence is 17 residues long. DNA of the CDR3: TGTGCCAGCTCACCACCGGGGCGGAAGGGGGGGAACACTGAAGCTTTCTTT. It encodes CASSPPGRKGGNTEAFF.

The gene calls are TRBV10-2 and TRBJ2-3; D perhaps matches TRBD2 (5 bases). CDR1 WSHSY and CDR2 SAAADI come from the germline V gene. The CDR3 sequence is 12 residues long. Trimming took off 2 bases at V and 7 bases at J, with 7 bases between the two ends. CDR3 amino acids: CASSEPGYTQYF. DNA of the CDR3: TGCGCCAGCAGTGAGCCGGGATATACGCAGTATTTT.

The chain couples TRBV27 to TRBJ2-7; D unclear. The V gene lost 2 bases and the J gene lost 3 bases, with 8 bases spanning the gap. Germline CDR1 MNHEY, CDR2 SMNVEV (reference sequence). The CDR3 has 13 residues. The CDR3 loop is CASSLRVGYEQYF. The CDR3 region has the DNA TGTGCCAGCAGTTTAAGGGTTGGCTACGAGCAGTACTTC.

This sequence joins TRBV9 and TRBJ2-1, with 7 bases that match TRBD1. The CDR3 is 16 residues long. Germline assignment: CDR1 SGDLS and CDR2 YYNGEE. V trimming: 0 bases; J trimming: 2 bases; junction bases outside the gene matches: 5. CDR3 protein: CASSVASGTAYNEQFF. The CDR3 DNA follows: TGTGCCAGCAGCGTAGCGTCTGGGACAGCCTACAATGAGCAGTTCTTC.

The V gene is TRBV19, the J gene TRBJ2-1, with D possibly being TRBD2 (7 bases). Germline CDR1 and CDR2: LNHDA and SQIVND (reference sequence). This CDR3 contains 16 residues. V was pared by 6 bases and J by 0 bases, with 15 bases between. In DNA form, the CDR3 reads TGTGCCAGTAGCCCTCGGGGGGCTTCCTCCTACAATGAGCAGTTCTTC. This translates into CASSPRGASSYNEQFF.

This chain links TRBV5-1 with TRBJ2-7; tentatively, D is TRBD1 (6 bases). The germline CDR1 and CDR2 sequences are SGHRS and YFSETQ. The length of the CDR3 is 13 residues. V was trimmed by 3 bases and J by 10 bases, leaving 17 bases between them. The CDR3 DNA reads as TGCGCCAGCAGCTGGACAGCTCAGGCCGACCAGTACTTC. Its translation is CASSWTAQADQYF.

The V call is TRBV5-8, the J call TRBJ2-1; either TRBD1 or TRBD2 may fit D (5 bases each). Germline V gene sequence: CDR1 SGHTS, CDR2 YDEGEE. V dropped 0 bases and J dropped 4 bases, with 11 bases sitting between them. The CDR3 spans 15 residues. The CDR3 loop is CASSLGTGAYNEQFF. The CDR3 nucleotides read TGTGCCAGCAGCTTGGGGACTGGGGCTTACAATGAGCAGTTCTTC.

This chain uses TRBV5-5 with TRBJ2-1; TRBD1 matches 8 bases. Per the germline V gene, CDR1 is SGHKS and CDR2 is YYEKEE (reference sequence). With 4 bases clipped from V and 3 bases from J, the junction kept 9 bases outside the gene matches. CDR3 size: 16 residues. CDR3 sequence (DNA): TGTGCCAGCAGCGTAGGACAGGGAGCCTTCTACAATGAGCAGTTCTTC. It specifies CASSVGQGAFYNEQFF. Filled out from reference TRBV5-5 and TRBJ2-1, the complete variable domain reads DAGVTQSPTHLIKTRGQQVTLRCSPISGHKSVSWYQQVLGQGPQFIFQYYEKEERGRGNFPDRFSARQFPNYSSELNVNALLLGDSALYLCASSVGQGAFYNEQFFGPGTRLTVL.

V is TRBV11-2 and J is TRBJ1-4, with no clear D. The CDR3 sequence is 16 residues long. V was pared by 2 bases and J by 7 bases, with 17 bases between. Germline CDR1 SGHAT, CDR2 FQNNGV. The CDR3 loop reads CASSLSWGDFGEKLFF. The CDR3 nucleotides are TGTGCCAGCAGCTTATCCTGGGGAGACTTCGGTGAAAAACTGTTTTTT. Full variable domain (missing parts from reference TRBV11-2 and TRBJ1-4): EAGVAQSPRYKIIEKRQSVAFWCNPISGHATLYWYQQILGQGPKLLIQFQNNGVVDDSQLPKDRFSAERLKGVDSTLKIQPAKLEDSAVYLCASSLSWGDFGEKLFFGSGTQLSVL.

This clone has only a few counts. This chain joins TRBV5-1 and TRBJ2-1; 9 bases are a match to TRBD2. Trimming removed 4 bases from V and 5 bases from J; junction bases left unmatched: 10. This CDR3 is 16 amino acids long. The germline V gene encodes CDR1 SGHRS and CDR2 YFSETQ. Written as DNA, the CDR3 is TGCGCCAGCAGCGGGACCGGGACTAGCATAAACAATGAGCAGTTCTTC. It is translated as CASSGTGTSINNEQFF.

This rearrangement joins TRBV2 to TRBJ1-1; no clear D. The V end lost 4 bases, the J end lost 0 bases, and 9 bases lay between the germline ends. The CDR3 totals 14 residues. Germline V gene lookup returns CDR1 SNHLY and CDR2 FYNNEI. The DNA for the CDR3 is TGTGCCAGCAGTGGAACCCAATTGAACACTGAAGCTTTCTTT. Residues: CASSGTQLNTEAFF.

This chain's CDR3 is CASSLTLGQGVGAAFF. The CDR3 DNA sequence: TGTGCCAGCTCACTGACCTTGGGACAGGGGGTAGGGGCAGCTTTCTTT. The chain combines TRBV18 with TRBJ1-1; 11 nucleotides agree with TRBD1. Germline V gene lookup returns CDR1 KGHSH and CDR2 LQKENI. The CDR3 has 16 residues. V shed 4 bases and J 10 bases; nucleotides not matched to a gene: 14.

Details on this clone: The same CDR3 can be traced to other DNA sequences in this sample. V and J are TRBV3-1 (or the pseudogene TRBV3-2) and TRBJ2-7; no clear D gene. Trimming removed 1 base at V and 2 bases at J, with 3 bases between. The CDR3 loop spans 12 amino acids. Germline CDR1 reads LGHDT; CDR2 reads YNNKEL (reference sequence). CDR3 sequence: CASSQGPYEQYF. CDR3 nucleotide sequence: TGTGCCAGCAGCCAAGGACCCTACGAGCAGTACTTC.

The rearrangement joins TRBV7-9 to TRBJ1-2, with D possibly being TRBD1 (6 bases). V lost 6 bases to trimming and J lost 5 bases, with 10 bases between them. From germline, CDR1 is SEHNR and CDR2 FQNEAQ (reference sequence). The CDR3 spans 12 residues. The CDR3 DNA follows: TGTGCCAGCAGGGGGGGCGGTTATGGCTACACCTTC. Protein product: CASRGGGYGYTF.

The chain joins TRBV5-1 to TRBJ2-7, with D tentatively TRBD1 (6 bases). Germline values: CDR1 SGHRS, CDR2 YFSETQ. The CDR3 loop spans 13 amino acids. The V gene lost 4 bases and the J gene lost 2 bases, with 10 bases spanning the gap. CDR3 region: CASSQGQAYEQYF. In nucleotides, the CDR3 is TGCGCCAGCAGCCAGGGACAAGCCTACGAGCAGTACTTC.

V gene TRBV4-2 combines with J gene TRBJ2-1; D possibly matches TRBD1 or TRBD2 (5 bases each). V was pared by 0 bases and J by 10 bases, with 19 bases between. The CDR3 runs 16 residues. Germline-derived CDR1 and CDR2 are LGHNA and YNFKEQ. CDR3 coding DNA: TGTGCCAGCAGCCAAGACCCCGGGACCTTGACGCGCGAGCAGTTCTTC. The encoded protein is CASSQDPGTLTREQFF.